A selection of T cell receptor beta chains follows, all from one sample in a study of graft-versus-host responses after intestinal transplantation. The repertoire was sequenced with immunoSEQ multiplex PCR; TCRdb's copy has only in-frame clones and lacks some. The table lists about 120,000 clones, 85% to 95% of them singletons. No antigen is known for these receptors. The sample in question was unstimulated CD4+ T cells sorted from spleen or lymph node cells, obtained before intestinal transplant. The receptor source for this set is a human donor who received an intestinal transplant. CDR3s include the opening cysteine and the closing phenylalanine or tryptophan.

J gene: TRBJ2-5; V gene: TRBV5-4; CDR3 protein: CASSRPKPGLADGKETQYF
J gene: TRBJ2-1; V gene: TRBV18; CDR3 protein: CASSPLPEQFF
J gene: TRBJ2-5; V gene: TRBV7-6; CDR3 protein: CASTPGWGKETQYF
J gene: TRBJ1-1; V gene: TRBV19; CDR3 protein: CASSKSRWTGGLNTEAFF
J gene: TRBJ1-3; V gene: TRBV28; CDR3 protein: CASSFPRNTIYF
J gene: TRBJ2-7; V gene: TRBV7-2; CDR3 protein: CASSLPSGLQGKHEQYF
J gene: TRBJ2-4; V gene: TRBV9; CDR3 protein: CASSVGVAGGPRNIQYF
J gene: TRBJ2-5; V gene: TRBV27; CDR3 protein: CASSLNGVETQYF
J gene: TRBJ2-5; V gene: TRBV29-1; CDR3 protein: CSLSVGGRTQYF
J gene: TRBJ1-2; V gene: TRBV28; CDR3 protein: CASSRSGTVYGYTF
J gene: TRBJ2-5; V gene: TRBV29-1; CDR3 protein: CSVEASQETQYF
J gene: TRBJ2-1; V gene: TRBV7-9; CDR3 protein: CASSLRAEGDNEQFF
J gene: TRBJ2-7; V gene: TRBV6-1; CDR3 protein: CASSAVRTASYEQYF
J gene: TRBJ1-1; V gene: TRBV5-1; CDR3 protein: CASSRGGGSNTEAFF